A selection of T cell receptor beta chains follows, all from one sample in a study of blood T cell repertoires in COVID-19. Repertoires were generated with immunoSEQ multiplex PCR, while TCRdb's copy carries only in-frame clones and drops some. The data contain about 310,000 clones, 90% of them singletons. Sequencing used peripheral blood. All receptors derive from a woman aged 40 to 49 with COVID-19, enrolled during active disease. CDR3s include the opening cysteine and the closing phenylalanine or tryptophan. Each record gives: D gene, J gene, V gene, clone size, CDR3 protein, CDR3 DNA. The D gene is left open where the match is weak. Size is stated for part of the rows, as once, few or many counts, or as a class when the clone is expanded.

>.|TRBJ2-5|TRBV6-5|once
CASAGGRETQYF
TGTGCCAGCGCAGGGGGGCGAGAGACCCAGTACTTC
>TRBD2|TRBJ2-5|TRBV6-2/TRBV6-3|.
CASSPPGGGLQETQYF
TGTGCCAGCAGTCCCCCAGGCGGGGGGCTCCAAGAGACCCAGTACTTC
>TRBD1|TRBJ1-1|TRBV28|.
CASTNPGQGKTEAFF
TGTGCCAGCACAAATCCGGGACAGGGTAAGACTGAAGCTTTCTTT
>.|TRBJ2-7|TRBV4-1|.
CASSPIGQLNTYEQYF
TGCGCCAGCAGCCCCATTGGACAGCTGAACACCTACGAGCAGTACTTC
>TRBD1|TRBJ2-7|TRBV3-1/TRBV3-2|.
CASSQAGQGDQYF
TGTGCCAGCAGCCAAGCCGGACAGGGGGACCAGTACTTC
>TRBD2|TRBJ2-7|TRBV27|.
CASREGLEGEQYF
TGTGCCAGCAGGGAGGGACTAGAAGGCGAGCAGTACTTC
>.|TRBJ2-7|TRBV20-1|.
CSAPTATEQYF
TGCAGTGCTCCGACAGCTACCGAGCAGTACTTC
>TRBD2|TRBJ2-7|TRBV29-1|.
CSVEGTKRDVDEQYF
TGCAGCGTAGAAGGGACTAAGCGGGACGTCGACGAGCAGTACTTC
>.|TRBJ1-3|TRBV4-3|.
CASSQVVGNTIYF
TGCGCCAGCAGCCAAGTCGTCGGAAACACCATATATTTT
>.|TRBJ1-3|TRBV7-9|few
CASSAGFSGNTIYF
TGTGCCAGCAGTGCAGGGTTTAGTGGAAACACCATATATTTT
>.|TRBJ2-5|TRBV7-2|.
CASSPEMVTGKTQYF
TGTGCCAGCAGCCCTGAAATGGTAACGGGAAAGACCCAGTACTTC
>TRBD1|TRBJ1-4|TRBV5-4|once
CASSSATDRGHEKLFF
TGTGCCAGCAGCTCCGCTACCGACAGGGGGCACGAAAAACTGTTTTTT
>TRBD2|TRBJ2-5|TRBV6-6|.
CASSYGGLGRETQYF
TGTGCCAGCAGTTACGGGGGACTAGGACGCGAGACCCAGTACTTC
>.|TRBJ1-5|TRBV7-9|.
CASSTSGPQPQHF
TGTGCCAGCAGCACCAGCGGGCCCCAGCCCCAGCATTTT
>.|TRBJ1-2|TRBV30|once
CAWIRGAGGYTF
TGTGCCTGGATTCGGGGAGCGGGAGGCTACACCTTC
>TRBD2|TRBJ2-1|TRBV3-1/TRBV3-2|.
CASSQEGRRLAVVYNEQFF
TGTGCCAGCAGCCAAGAGGGCCGACGACTAGCGGTTGTGTACAATGAGCAGTTCTTC
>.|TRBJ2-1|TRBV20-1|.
CSASQDSSSIMQFF
TGCAGTGCTAGTCAGGACAGTTCCAGTATCATGCAGTTCTTC
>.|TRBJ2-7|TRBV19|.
CASSIGGNEQYF
TGTGCCAGTAGTATTGGGGGGAACGAGCAGTACTTC
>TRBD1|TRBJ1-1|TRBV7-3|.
CASSTTGGNTEAFF
TGTGCCAGCAGCACGACAGGGGGGAACACTGAAGCTTTCTTT
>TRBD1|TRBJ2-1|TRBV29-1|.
CSVELGQGANYNEQFF
TGCAGCGTTGAACTTGGGCAGGGGGCTAACTACAATGAGCAGTTCTTC
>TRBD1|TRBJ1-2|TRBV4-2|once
CASSQDRDRSYGYTF
TGTGCCAGCAGCCAAGACCGGGACAGGAGCTATGGCTACACCTTC
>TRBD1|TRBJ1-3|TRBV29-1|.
CSAVDRAAIGNTIYF
TGCAGCGCTGTGGACAGGGCGGCGATTGGAAACACCATATATTTT
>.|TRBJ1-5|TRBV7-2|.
CASSPPGTINQPQHF
TGTGCCAGCAGCCCCCCCGGGACAATCAATCAGCCCCAGCATTTT
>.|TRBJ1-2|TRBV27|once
CASSSLPNYGYTF
TGTGCCAGCAGTTCTCTACCTAACTATGGCTACACCTTC
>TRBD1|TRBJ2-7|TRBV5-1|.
CASRRQGEGEQYF
TGCGCCAGTCGGAGACAGGGGGAAGGCGAGCAGTACTTC
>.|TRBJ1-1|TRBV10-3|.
CAISESPPGAFF
TGTGCCATCAGTGAGTCGCCCCCCGGGGCTTTCTTT
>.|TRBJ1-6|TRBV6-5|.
CAPYELNNSPLHF
TGTGCCCCCTACGAGCTTAATAATTCACCCCTCCACTTT
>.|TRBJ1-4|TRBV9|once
CASSVRLEDEKLFF
TGTGCCAGCAGCGTGAGGTTAGAGGATGAAAAACTGTTTTTT
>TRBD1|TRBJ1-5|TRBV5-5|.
CASSPHDRGPNQPQHF
TGTGCCAGCAGCCCTCATGACAGGGGCCCCAATCAGCCCCAGCATTTT
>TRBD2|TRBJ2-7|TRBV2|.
CASSEGRLADQYF
TGTGCCAGCAGTGAGGGTAGGCTAGCGGATCAGTACTTC
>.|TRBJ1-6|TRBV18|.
CASSPQRPTLYNSPLHF
TGTGCCAGCTCACCACAGAGACCGACTCTCTATAATTCACCCCTCCACTTT
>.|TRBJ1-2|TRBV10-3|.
CAISESKGVWTF
TGTGCCATCAGTGAGTCGAAAGGGGTTTGGACCTTC
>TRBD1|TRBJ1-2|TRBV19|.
CASRNPGQGTWGYTF
TGTGCCAGTAGGAATCCGGGACAGGGGACCTGGGGCTACACCTTC
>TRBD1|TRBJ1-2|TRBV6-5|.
CASSYSGQTPYGYTF
TGTGCCAGCAGTTATTCGGGACAGACACCTTATGGCTACACCTTC
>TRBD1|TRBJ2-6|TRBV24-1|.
CATSDRWTGGPTGANVLTF
TGTGCCACCAGTGATAGATGGACAGGGGGGCCCACTGGGGCCAACGTCCTGACTTTC
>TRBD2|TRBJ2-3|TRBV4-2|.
CASSQVGLAGGPSDTQYF
TGTGCCAGCAGCCAAGTGGGACTAGCGGGGGGGCCCTCAGATACGCAGTATTTT